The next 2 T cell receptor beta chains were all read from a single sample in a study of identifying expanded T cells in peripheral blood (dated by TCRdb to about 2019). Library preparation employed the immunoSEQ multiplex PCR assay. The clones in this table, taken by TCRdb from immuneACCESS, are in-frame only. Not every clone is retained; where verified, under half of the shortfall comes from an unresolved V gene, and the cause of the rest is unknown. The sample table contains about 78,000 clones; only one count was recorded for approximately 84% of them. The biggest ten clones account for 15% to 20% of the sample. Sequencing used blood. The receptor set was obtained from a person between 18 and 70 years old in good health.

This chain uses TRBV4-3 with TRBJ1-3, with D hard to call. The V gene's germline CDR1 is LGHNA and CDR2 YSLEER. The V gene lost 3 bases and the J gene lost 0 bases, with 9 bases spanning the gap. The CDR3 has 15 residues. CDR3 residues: CASSQSRHSGNTIYF. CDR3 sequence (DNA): TGCGCCAGCAGCCAGTCACGCCACTCTGGAAACACCATATATTTT.

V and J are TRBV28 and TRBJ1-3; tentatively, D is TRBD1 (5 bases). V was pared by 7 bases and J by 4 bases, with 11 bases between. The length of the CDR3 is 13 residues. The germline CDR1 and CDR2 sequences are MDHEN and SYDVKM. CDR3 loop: CASTRTSGNTIYF. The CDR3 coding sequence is TGTGCCAGCACCAGGACATCCGGAAACACCATATATTTT.